These 20 T cell receptor beta chains share one sample of origin, sequenced in a study of Graves' ophthalmopathy and Graves' hyperthyroidism. As the template, RNA transcripts were used to amplify TCR beta CDR3 regions. The workflow started with a first-round RT-PCR run with HTBI primers and then moved on to a second-round multiplex PCR. TCRdb processed the multiplex PCR reads anew with MiXCR; each CDR3 protein has one entry. The sample includes roughly 350,000 distinct CDR3 sequences, about 17% of them seen just once. Sample: peripheral blood. The receptors were gathered from an adult woman with stable Graves' hyperthyroidism.

This clonotype was recorded many times. The V and J genes are TRBV6-1 and TRBJ1-2, with 7 bases that match TRBD1. This CDR3 comprises 15 residues. Germline CDR1 and CDR2: MNHNS and SASEGT. Trimming at V came to 5 bases and at J to 2 bases, leaving 8 bases not matched to a gene. The CDR3 nucleotides read TGTGCCAGCAGTCGAAAGCCGACAGGGAACTATGGCTACACCTTC. Its protein product is CASSRKPTGNYGYTF.

The chain has TRBV4-1 and TRBJ2-4; 16 bases are shared with TRBD2. The CDR3 runs to 19 residues. V lost 3 bases and J lost 2; bases outside the gene matches: 7. Looked up from germline, CDR1 is MGHRA and CDR2 is YSYEKL. CDR3 coding DNA: TGCGCCAGCAGCCAGGAGGGACTAGCGGGAGGGGGCACCAAAAACATTCAGTACTTC. As protein: CASSQEGLAGGGTKNIQYF.

This clonotype was seen a handful of times. For the CDR3, the DNA is TGCGCCAGCAGCCAAGATTGGCGGCGCACCGGGGAGCTGTTTTTT. It is translated as CASSQDWRRTGELFF. The rearrangement links TRBV4-3 to TRBJ2-2; D uncertain. The CDR3 is 15 residues long. Trimming pared 0 bases from V and 4 bases from J, leaving 9 bases between. Germline V gene data show CDR1 as LGHNA and CDR2 as YSLEER.

This clonotype came up many times. V usage is TRBV6-1 and J usage is TRBJ1-1, with a tentative D call TRBD1 (5 bases). CDR3 size: 12 residues. V shed 7 bases and J shed 6 bases, with 12 bases lying between them. Germline V lookup: CDR1 MNHNS, CDR2 SASEGT. The CDR3 region has the DNA TGTGCCAGCATGGACACTACCTCTGAAGCTTTCTTT. It is translated as CASMDTTSEAFF.

For this clonotype: A much larger clone lies one base from this, so it may be a read error. This chain connects TRBV4-1 to TRBJ1-1; no definite D call. CDR1 and CDR2 (germline): MGHRA, YSYEKL. The CDR3 is made up of 16 amino acids. The V and J ends lost 4 bases and 0 bases respectively, with 15 bases between them. The DNA of the CDR3 is TGCGCCAGCAGCCTCGGACCGTCGAAAATGAACACTGAAGCTTTCTTT. Encoded protein: CASSLGPSKMNTEAFF.

The table lists this clonotype with many counts. This chain links TRBV12-3 or TRBV12-4 with TRBJ2-2; 11 nucleotides align to TRBD2. The CDR3 consists of 14 residues. Unmatched junction bases numbered 5, after V lost 8 bases and J lost 6 bases. The CDR3 DNA is TGTGCCAGCGACGCTAGCGGGAGGCCCGGGGAGCTGTTTTTT. It is translated as CASDASGRPGELFF.

There are a few counts of this clonotype. V gene TRBV28 combines with J gene TRBJ2-2; tentative D call: TRBD2 (6 bases). The CDR3 spans 16 residues. V was pared by 3 bases and J by 0 bases, with 11 bases between. Germline loops: CDR1 MDHEN, CDR2 SYDVKM. CDR3 DNA: TGTGCCAGCAGTTTCCGGGAGAAAGCGAACACCGGGGAGCTGTTTTTT. Protein product: CASSFREKANTGELFF.

This clonotype occurred many times. The genes are TRBV7-9 and TRBJ1-2; maybe TRBD1 (6 bases). The V gene's germline CDR1 is SEHNR and CDR2 FQNEAQ (reference sequence). The CDR3 is 14 residues long. Trimming removed 4 bases from V and 5 bases from J, with 14 bases in between. CDR3 loop: CASSSRQEFYGYTF. DNA for the CDR3: TGTGCCAGCAGCTCACGACAGGAGTTTTATGGCTACACCTTC.

V and J are TRBV15 and TRBJ1-3, with a weak D call TRBD1 (6 bases). The V and J ends lost 3 bases and 7 bases respectively, with 19 bases between them. Germline V CDR1 and CDR2: LNHNV, YYDKDF (reference sequence). The CDR3 totals 16 residues. This CDR3 reads CATSSLIGGAPNTIYF. The CDR3 nucleotides read TGTGCCACCAGCAGCTTAATAGGGGGGGCGCCGAACACCATATATTTT.

Ten or more counts support this clonotype. CDR3 loop: CASGTSGPESYEQYF. In DNA, the CDR3 is TGTGCCAGTGGGACTAGCGGACCGGAATCCTACGAGCAGTACTTC. The rearrangement links TRBV6-5 to TRBJ2-7, with 11 nucleotides matching TRBD2. V was clipped by 9 bases and J by 1 base; unmatched bases: 8. The germline V gene has CDR1 MNHEY and CDR2 SVGAGI. The CDR3 contains 15 residues.

This clonotype was found many times. The chain links TRBV20-1 to TRBJ1-2; possible D gene TRBD1, 5 bases. Germline V gene lookup returns CDR1 DFQATT and CDR2 SNEGSKA (reference sequence). The CDR3 spans 13 residues. V was shortened by 0 bases and J by 4 bases, with 9 bases between the two germline ends. The CDR3 protein is CSARDKGRYGYTF. CDR3 coding DNA: TGCAGTGCTAGAGATAAGGGACGCTATGGCTACACCTTC.

This clonotype has only a few counts. This rearrangement joins TRBV12-3 or TRBV12-4 to TRBJ1-1; 11 bases are shared with TRBD1. The CDR3 is 15 residues long. V shed 6 bases, J shed 0 bases, and the junction held 3 bases outside the gene matches. CDR3 coding DNA: TGTGCCAGCAGCGGACAGGGGGCTATGAACACTGAAGCTTTCTTT. Translating it yields CASSGQGAMNTEAFF.

The chain links TRBV28 to TRBJ2-7; 7 positions match TRBD2. The ends lost 3 bases at V and 3 bases at J; junction bases unmatched: 14. Germline loops: CDR1 MDHEN, CDR2 SYDVKM. This CDR3 comprises 17 residues. This CDR3 is CASSFLTSGGSDYEQYF. CDR3 in DNA: TGTGCCAGCAGTTTTTTAACGTCGGGAGGTTCAGACTACGAGCAGTACTTC.

This clonotype was observed at least ten times. The rearrangement joins TRBV3-1 to TRBJ2-5; D gene unclear. The CDR3 is 14 residues long. Trimming took off 0 bases at V and 3 bases at J, with 8 bases between the two ends. Germline V lookup: CDR1 LGHDT, CDR2 YNNKEL (reference sequence). The CDR3 DNA is TGTGCCAGCAGCCAAGATTCGGTCAAAGAGACCCAGTACTTC. Residues: CASSQDSVKETQYF.

On this clonotype itself: One end of the junction fails to match germline, which may point to a read error. The CDR3, as DNA: TGTGCCAGCAGCTACCCGGGACCCCATCATTTT. It encodes CASSYPGPHHF. The chain joins TRBV28 to TRBJ1-5; D may be TRBD1 (5 bases). The germline gives CDR1 MDHEN, CDR2 SYDVKM. The CDR3 extends over 11 amino acids. The whole variable domain, remainder taken from reference TRBV28 and TRBJ1-5, is DVKVTQSSRYLVKRTGEKVFLECVQDMDHENMFWYRQDPGLGLRLIYFSYDVKMKEKGDIPEGYSVSREKKERFSLILESASTNQTSMYLCASSYPGPHHFGDGTRLSIL.

This clonotype was detected only a few times. The chain uses TRBV28 and TRBJ2-2, with D possibly being TRBD1 or TRBD2 (5 bases each). This CDR3 is 16 amino acids long. The V end lost 2 bases, the J end lost 1 base, and 11 bases lay between the germline ends. CDR1 is MDHEN, CDR2 SYDVKM, per germline. CDR3 protein: CASSLVWGRNTGELFF. CDR3 nucleotides: TGTGCCAGCAGTTTAGTTTGGGGGAGGAACACCGGGGAGCTGTTTTTT.

This sequence joins TRBV15 and TRBJ2-7, with D tentatively TRBD1 (6 bases). Germline CDR1 LNHNV, CDR2 YYDKDF (reference sequence). The CDR3 runs to 14 residues. V dropped 3 bases and J dropped 4 bases, with 13 bases sitting between them. CDR3 DNA sequence: TGTGCCACCAGCAGGACGTTTACAGGGTACGAGCAGTACTTC. Protein sequence: CATSRTFTGYEQYF.

This clonotype was seen many times. V and J are TRBV6-2 or TRBV6-3 and TRBJ2-2, with no clear D. V dropped 2 bases and J dropped 6 bases, with 7 bases sitting between them. The CDR3 has 13 amino acids. CDR1 and CDR2 from the germline V gene are MNHEY and SVGEGT. CDR3 loop: CASSYMGAGELFF. The CDR3 DNA reads TGTGCCAGCAGTTACATGGGCGCCGGGGAGCTGTTTTTT.

In this sample, this clonotype turned up many times. The chain joins TRBV20-1 to TRBJ1-1; 9 bases are shared with TRBD1. The germline V gene has CDR1 DFQATT and CDR2 SNEGSKA (reference sequence). CDR3 size: 17 residues. With 0 bases clipped from V and 1 base from J, the junction kept 9 bases outside the gene matches. The CDR3 loop is CSARDLVWDRENTEAFF. CDR3 DNA: TGCAGTGCTAGAGATTTAGTATGGGACAGGGAGAACACTGAAGCTTTCTTT.

The table lists this clonotype with many counts. The J gene is TRBJ1-1, the V gene TRBV29-1; perhaps TRBD1 as D (5 bases). The V gene's germline CDR1 is SQVTM and CDR2 ANQGSEA. With 1 base removed from V and 11 bases from J, the gap between germline ends came to 17 bases. This CDR3 contains 13 residues. The CDR3 protein is CSVEVSGGGGAFF. The CDR3 nucleotides read TGCAGCGTTGAAGTTTCTGGCGGGGGTGGCGCTTTCTTT.